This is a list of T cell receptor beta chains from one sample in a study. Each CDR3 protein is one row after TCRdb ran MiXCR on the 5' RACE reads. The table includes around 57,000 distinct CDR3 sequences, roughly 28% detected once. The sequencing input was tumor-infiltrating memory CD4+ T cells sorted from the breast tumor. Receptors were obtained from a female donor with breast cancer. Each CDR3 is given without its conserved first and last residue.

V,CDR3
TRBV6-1,ASSRQAKNIQY
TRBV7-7,ASSLTDRDGYSNQPQH
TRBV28,ASSHRGNAGNTIY
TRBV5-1,ASSSGPPGTDTQY
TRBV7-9,ASSSYSGSYLDTQY
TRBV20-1,SAPGGPGTQH
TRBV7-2,ASSLLSGLGNQPQH
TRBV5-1,ASSPLGEGYEQY
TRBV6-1,ASSEDRGYYGCT
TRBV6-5,ASSYRWTGGRGTEAF
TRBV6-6,ASSYSPPDTQY
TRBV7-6,ASSPTSGALGDTQY
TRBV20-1,SARGDPGETKY
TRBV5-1,ASSLYQANTGELF
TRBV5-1,ASSPGLRDSLFEAF
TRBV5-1,ASSLGSSAETQY
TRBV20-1,SARDTGTVVEAF
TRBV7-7,ASSSLAGPTDTQY
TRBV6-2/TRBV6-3,ASNAHYSNQPQH
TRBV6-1,ASTGGGQPQH
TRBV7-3,VSSLELNTEAF
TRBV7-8,ASKVSGSYNEQC
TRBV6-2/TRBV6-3,ASKPNEGDEQF
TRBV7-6,ASQREPGTIEQY
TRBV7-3,ASSARTSGYGDEQF
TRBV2,ASRGDYNSPLH
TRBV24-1,ATSDPGQGSNEQF
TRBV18,ASSLTDTEAF
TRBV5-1,ASSPGSTLQETQY
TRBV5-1,SSSIGTGNQPQH
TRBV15,ATSRGDGHYSYEQY
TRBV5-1,ASVRSSGERYNEQF
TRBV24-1,ATRTKSRDNEQF
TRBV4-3,ASSQDVGTPEAF
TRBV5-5,ASTPSGITDTQY
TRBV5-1,ASSLGEPQETQY
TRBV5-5,ASSLEASSYTEAF
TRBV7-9,ASSASLPTQY